This TCR beta chain stems from a study of CXCR3-negative and CXCR3-positive naive CD8 T cells. For this clonotype: The target antigen is unknown.

It was by 5' RACE with UMI labels that the TRB cDNA libraries were prepared. For each CDR3 protein, TCRdb gives one entry from its re-call of the 5' RACE reads, without DNA. The sample totals 100,000 to 150,000 distinct CDR3 sequences. Study-wide findings and caveats: TRBV-TRBJ usage matched between naive CXCR3-negative and CXCR3-positive cells but not between memory cells.

The length of the CDR3 is 14 residues. Per the germline V gene, CDR1 is SGHDT and CDR2 is YYEEEE. By phenotype, naive CD8+ T cells were CD45RO-CCR7+CD27+CD95-. The chain joins TRBV5-6 to TRBJ2-4; TCRdb picks TRBD2, but there is no DNA to check that call. The sequencing sample was made of naive CXCR3- CD8+ T cells from blood. Noted subset: CD45RO-CCR7+CD27+CD95- naive CD8+ T cells lacking CXCR3 (TNR3-). The source of this sequence is a human donor in good health. Some clones in this sample may be carry-over from other donors' samples. This CDR3 reads CARRAGRAVNIQYF.